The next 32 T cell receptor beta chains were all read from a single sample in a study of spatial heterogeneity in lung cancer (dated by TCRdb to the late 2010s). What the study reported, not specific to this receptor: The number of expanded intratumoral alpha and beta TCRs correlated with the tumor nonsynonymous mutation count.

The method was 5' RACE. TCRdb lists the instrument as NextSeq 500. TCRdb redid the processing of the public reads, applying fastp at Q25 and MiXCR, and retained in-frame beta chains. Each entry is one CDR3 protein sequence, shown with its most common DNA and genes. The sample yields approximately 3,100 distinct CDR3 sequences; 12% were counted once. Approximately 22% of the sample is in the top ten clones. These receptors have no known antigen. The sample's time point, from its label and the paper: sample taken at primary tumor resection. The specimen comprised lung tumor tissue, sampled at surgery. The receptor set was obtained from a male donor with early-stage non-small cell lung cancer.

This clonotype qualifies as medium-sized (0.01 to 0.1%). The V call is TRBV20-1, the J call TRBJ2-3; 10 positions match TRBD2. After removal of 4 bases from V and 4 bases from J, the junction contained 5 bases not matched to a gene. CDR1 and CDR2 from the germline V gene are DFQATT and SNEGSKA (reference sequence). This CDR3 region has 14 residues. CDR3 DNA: TGCAGTGCTAATGGCCTAGCGGGGGCAGATACGCAGTATTTT. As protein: CSANGLAGADTQYF.

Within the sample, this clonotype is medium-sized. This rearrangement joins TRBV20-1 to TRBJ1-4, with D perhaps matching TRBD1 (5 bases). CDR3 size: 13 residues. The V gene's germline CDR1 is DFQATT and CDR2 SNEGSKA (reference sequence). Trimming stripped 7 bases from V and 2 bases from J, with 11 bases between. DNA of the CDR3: TGCAGTGGGAGGAGGGGCACTAATGAAAAACTGTTTTTT. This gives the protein CSGRRGTNEKLFF.

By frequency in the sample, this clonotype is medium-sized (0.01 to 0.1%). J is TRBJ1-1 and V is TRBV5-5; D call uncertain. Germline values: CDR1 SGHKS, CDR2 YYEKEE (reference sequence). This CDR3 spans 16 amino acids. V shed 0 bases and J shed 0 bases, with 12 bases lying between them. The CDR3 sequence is CASSLGTARMNTEAFF. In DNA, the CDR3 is TGTGCCAGCAGCTTGGGTACAGCTCGGATGAACACTGAAGCTTTCTTT.

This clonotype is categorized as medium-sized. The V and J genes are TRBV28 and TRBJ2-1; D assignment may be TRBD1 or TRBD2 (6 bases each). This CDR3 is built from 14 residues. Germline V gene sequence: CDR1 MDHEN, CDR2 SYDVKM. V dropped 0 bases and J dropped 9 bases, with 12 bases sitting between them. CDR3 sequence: CASSLWGGHLEQFF. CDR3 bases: TGTGCCAGCAGTTTATGGGGGGGCCATCTTGAGCAGTTCTTC.

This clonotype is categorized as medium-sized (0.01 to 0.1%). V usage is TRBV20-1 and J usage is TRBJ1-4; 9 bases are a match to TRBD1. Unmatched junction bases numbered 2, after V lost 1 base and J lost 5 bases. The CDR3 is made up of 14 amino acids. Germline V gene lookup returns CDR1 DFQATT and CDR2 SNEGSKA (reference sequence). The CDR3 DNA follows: TGCAGTGCTAGAGCCGGGACAGGGAATGAAAAACTGTTTTTT. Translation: CSARAGTGNEKLFF.

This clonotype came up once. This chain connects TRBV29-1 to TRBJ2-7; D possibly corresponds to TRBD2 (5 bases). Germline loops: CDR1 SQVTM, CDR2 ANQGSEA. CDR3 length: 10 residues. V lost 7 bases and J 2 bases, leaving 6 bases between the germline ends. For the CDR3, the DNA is TGCAGCGCCGGGACCTACGAGCAGTACTTC. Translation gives CSAGTYEQYF.

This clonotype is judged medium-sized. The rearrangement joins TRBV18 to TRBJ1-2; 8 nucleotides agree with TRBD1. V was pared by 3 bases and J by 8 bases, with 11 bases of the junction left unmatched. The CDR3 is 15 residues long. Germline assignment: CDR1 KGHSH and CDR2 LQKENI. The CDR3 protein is CASSPPQGDVSGYTF. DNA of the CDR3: TGTGCCAGCTCACCTCCACAGGGGGATGTAAGCGGCTACACCTTC.

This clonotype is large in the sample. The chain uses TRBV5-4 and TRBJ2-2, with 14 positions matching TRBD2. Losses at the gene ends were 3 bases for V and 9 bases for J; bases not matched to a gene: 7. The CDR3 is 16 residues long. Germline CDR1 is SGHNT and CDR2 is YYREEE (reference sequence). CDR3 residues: CASSSGTSGSGRELFF. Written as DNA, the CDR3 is TGTGCCAGCAGCTCCGGGACTAGCGGGAGTGGTAGGGAGCTGTTTTTT.

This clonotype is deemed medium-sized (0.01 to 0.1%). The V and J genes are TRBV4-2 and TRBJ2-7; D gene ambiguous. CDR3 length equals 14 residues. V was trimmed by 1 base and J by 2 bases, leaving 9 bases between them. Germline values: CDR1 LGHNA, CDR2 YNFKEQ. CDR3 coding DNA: TGTGCCAGCAGCCAAGCTCTAGACGCCTACGAGCAGTACTTC. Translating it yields CASSQALDAYEQYF.

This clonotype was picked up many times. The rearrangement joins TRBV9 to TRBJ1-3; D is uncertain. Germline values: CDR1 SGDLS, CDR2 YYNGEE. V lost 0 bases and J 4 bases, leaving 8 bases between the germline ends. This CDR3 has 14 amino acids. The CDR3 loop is CASSVVGEGNTIYF. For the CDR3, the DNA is TGTGCCAGCAGCGTAGTCGGGGAAGGAAACACCATATATTTT.

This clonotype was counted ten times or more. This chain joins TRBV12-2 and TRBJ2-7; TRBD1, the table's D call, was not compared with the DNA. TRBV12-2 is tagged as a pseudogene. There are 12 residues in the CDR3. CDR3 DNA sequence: TGTGCAAGTCCCGGGGCGCGGTACGAGCAGTACTTC. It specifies CASPGARYEQYF.

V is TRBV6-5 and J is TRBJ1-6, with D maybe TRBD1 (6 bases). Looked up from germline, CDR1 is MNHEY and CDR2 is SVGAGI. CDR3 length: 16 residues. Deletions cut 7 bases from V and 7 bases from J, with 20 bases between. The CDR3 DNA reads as TGTGCCAGCACCCCGAGGGGCAGGGGCGCGAATTCACCCCTCCACTTT. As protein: CASTPRGRGANSPLHF.

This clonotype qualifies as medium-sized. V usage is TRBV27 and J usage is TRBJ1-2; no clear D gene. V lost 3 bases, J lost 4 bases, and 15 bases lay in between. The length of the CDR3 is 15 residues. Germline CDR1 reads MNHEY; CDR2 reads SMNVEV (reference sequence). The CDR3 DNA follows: TGTGCCAGCAGTTTTTTGGTCGACGGCCCCTATGGCTACACCTTC. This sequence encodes CASSFLVDGPYGYTF.

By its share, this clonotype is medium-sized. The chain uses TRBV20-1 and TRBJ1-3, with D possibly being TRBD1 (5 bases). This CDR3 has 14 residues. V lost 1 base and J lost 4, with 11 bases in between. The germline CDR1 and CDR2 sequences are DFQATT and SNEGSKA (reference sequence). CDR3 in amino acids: CSARVTGRGNTIYF. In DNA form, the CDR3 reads TGCAGTGCTAGAGTCACAGGACGGGGAAACACCATATATTTT.

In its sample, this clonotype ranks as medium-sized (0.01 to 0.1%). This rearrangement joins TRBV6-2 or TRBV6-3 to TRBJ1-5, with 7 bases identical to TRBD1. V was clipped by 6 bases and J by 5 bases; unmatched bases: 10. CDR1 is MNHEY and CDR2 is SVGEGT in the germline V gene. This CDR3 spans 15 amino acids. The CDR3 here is CASRMPGQTHQPQHF. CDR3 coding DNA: TGTGCCAGCAGAATGCCGGGACAGACCCATCAGCCCCAGCATTTT.

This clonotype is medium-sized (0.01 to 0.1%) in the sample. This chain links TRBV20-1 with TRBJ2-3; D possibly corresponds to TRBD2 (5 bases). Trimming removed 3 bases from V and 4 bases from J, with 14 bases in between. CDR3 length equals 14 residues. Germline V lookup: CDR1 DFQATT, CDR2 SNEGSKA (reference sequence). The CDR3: CSASARAVADTQYF. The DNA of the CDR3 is TGCAGTGCTAGTGCGAGGGCCGTTGCAGATACGCAGTATTTT.

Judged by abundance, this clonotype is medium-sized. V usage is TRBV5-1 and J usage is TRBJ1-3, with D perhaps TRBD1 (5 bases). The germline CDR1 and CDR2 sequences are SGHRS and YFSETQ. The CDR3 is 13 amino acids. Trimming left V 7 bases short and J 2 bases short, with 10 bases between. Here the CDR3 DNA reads TGCGCCAGCGCGGGGGGTCCTGGAAACACCATATATTTT. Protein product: CASAGGPGNTIYF.

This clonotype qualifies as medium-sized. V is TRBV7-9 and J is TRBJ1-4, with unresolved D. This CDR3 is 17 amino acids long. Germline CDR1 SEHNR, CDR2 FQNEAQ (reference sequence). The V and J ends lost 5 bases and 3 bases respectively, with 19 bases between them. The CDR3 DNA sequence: TGTGCCAGCAGCCCCCGGTTTACGATGCGGCCTAATGAAAAACTGTTTTTT. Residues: CASSPRFTMRPNEKLFF.

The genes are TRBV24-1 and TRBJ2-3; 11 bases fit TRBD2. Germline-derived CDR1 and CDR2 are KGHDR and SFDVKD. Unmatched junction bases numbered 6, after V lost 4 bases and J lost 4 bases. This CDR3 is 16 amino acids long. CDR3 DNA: TGTGCCACCAGTGACCCTCGACTAGCGGGGTCAGATACGCAGTATTTT. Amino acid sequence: CATSDPRLAGSDTQYF.

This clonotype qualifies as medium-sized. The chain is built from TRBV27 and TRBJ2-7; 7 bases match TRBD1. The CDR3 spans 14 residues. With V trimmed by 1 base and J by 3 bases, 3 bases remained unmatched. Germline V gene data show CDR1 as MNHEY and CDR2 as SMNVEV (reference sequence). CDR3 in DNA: TGTGCCAGCAGTTTATGGGGACAGCTCTACGAGCAGTACTTC. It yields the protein CASSLWGQLYEQYF.

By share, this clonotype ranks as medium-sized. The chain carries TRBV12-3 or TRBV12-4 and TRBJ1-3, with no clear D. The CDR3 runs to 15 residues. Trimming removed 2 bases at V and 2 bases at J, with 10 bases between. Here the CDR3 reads CASSLYPRTGNTIYF. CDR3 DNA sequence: TGTGCCAGCAGTTTATATCCAAGGACTGGAAACACCATATATTTT.

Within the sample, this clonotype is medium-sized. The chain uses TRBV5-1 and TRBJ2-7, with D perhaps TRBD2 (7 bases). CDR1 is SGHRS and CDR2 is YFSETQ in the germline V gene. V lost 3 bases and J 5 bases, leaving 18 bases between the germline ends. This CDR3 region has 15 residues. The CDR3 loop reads CASSYGQRGWDEQYF. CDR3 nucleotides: TGCGCCAGCAGCTATGGACAGCGGGGATGGGACGAGCAGTACTTC.

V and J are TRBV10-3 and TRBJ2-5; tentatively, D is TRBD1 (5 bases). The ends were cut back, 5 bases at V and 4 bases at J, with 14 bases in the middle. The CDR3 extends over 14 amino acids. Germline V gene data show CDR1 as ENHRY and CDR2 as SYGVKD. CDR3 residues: CAISSDSPRETQYF. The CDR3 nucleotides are TGTGCCATCAGTTCAGACAGCCCGAGAGAGACCCAGTACTTC.

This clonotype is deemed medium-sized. CDR3 sequence: CSVGRTMQETQYF. In nucleotides, the CDR3 is TGCAGCGTTGGGAGGACTATGCAAGAGACCCAGTACTTC. The chain joins TRBV29-1 to TRBJ2-5, with D possibly TRBD2 on 6 matching bases. Trimming stripped 4 bases from V and 2 bases from J, with 11 bases between. Looked up from germline, CDR1 is SQVTM and CDR2 is ANQGSEA. This CDR3 spans 13 amino acids.

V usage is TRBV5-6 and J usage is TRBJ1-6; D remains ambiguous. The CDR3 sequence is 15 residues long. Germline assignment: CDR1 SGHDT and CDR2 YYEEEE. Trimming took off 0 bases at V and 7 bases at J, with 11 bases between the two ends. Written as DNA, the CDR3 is TGTGCCAGCAGCTTGGGGCAGACCTGGAATTCACCCCTCCACTTT. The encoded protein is CASSLGQTWNSPLHF.

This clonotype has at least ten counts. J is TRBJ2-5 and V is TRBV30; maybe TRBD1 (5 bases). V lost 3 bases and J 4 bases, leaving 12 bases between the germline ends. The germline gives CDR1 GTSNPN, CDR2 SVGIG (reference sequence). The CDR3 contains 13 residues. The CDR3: CAWRDLGPETQYF. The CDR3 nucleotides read TGTGCCTGGAGAGATCTGGGGCCAGAGACCCAGTACTTC.

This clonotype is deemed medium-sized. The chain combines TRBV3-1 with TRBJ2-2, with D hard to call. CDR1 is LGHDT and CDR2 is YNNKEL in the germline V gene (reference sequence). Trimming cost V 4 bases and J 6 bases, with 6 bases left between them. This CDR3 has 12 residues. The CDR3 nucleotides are TGTGCCAGCAGCCTGGGTGCCGGGGAGCTGTTTTTT. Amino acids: CASSLGAGELFF.

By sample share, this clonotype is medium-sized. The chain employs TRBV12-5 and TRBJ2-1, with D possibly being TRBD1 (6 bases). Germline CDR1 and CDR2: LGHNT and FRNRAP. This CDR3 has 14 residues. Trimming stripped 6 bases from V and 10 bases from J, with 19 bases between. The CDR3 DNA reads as TGTGCTAGTGGCGTAAGGGCAGGGGAAGAGGAGCAGTTCTTC. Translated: CASGVRAGEEEQFF.

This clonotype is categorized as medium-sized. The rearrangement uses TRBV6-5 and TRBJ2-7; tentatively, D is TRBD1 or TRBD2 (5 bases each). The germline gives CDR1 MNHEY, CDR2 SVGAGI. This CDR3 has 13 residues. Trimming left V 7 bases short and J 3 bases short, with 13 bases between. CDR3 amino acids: CASILRDRYEQYF. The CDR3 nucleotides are TGTGCCAGCATCCTCCGGGACCGCTACGAGCAGTACTTC.

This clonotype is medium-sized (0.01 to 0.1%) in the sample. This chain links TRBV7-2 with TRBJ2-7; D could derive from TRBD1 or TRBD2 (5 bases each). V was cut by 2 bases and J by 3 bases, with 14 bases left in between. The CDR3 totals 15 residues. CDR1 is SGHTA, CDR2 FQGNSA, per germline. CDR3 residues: CASSLTPGRFYEQYF. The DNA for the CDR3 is TGTGCCAGCAGCTTAACCCCGGGACGGTTCTACGAGCAGTACTTC.

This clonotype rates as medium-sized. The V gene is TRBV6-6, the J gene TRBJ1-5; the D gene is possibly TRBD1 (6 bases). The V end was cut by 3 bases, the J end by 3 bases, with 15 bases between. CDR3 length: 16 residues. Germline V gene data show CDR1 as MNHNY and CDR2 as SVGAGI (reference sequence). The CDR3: CASSYSAGAYNQPQHF. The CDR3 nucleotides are TGTGCCAGCAGTTATTCCGCAGGGGCTTACAATCAGCCCCAGCATTTT.

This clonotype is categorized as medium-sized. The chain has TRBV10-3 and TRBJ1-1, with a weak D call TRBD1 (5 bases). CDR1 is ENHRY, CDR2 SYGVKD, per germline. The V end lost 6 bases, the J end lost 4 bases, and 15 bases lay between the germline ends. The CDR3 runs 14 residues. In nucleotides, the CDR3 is TGTGCCATCAGCAGTTCAAGGACAATCACTGAAGCTTTCTTT. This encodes CAISSSRTITEAFF.